Listed below are T cell receptor beta chains from one sample, sequenced in a study of Ad26.COV2.S vaccination and SARS-CoV-2 variants. This table comes from immunoSEQ multiplex PCR, and its TCRdb copy is limited to in-frame clones, with some not included. The data contain fewer than 500,000 clones, 90% of them seen just once; the ten biggest clones take up 12%. This sample comprised peripheral blood, obtained in a trial of Ad26.COV2.S vaccine versus placebo. The receptors here all came from a person between 18 and 65 years old who received the Ad26.COV2.S COVID-19 vaccine or a placebo. Both conserved end residues are part of each CDR3. A D gene is named only where the DNA matches it firmly. Clone size is not always given. Where it is, it says once, few, many or a class for expanded clones.

V gene	J gene	clone size	D gene	CDR3 DNA	CDR3 protein
TRBV7-2	TRBJ1-2	once	NA	TGTGCCAGCAGCTTCCGAGACAGGCCTAACTATGGCTACACCTTC	CASSFRDRPNYGYTF
TRBV27	TRBJ2-2	NA	TRBD1	TGTGCCAGCAAACCCGGGACAGGGAACACCGGGGAGCTGTTTTTT	CASKPGTGNTGELFF
TRBV6-5	TRBJ2-7	once	NA	TGTGCCAGCAGCCAACGTTACGAGCAGTACTTC	CASSQRYEQYF
TRBV21-1	TRBJ1-5	few	NA	TGTGCCAGCAGCAAAGAAGATCAGCCCCAGCATTTT	CASSKEDQPQHF
TRBV6-5	TRBJ1-3	NA	NA	TGTGCCAGCAGCGTCTTTCAGGGTGCTGGAAACACCATATATTTT	CASSVFQGAGNTIYF
TRBV7-9	TRBJ2-2	NA	NA	TGTGCCAGCAGCTTCGGGCGGAACACCGGGGAGCTGTTTTTT	CASSFGRNTGELFF
TRBV6-5	TRBJ1-1	NA	NA	TGTGCCAGCAGTTACCGAAAGAACACTGAAGCTTTCTTT	CASSYRKNTEAFF
TRBV7-9	TRBJ1-2	NA	TRBD1	TGTGCCAGCAGCCCGGTGACAGGGCGGGACTATGGCTACACCTTC	CASSPVTGRDYGYTF
TRBV12-2	TRBJ2-1	NA	NA	TGTGCAAGTCGCTCAGGGTGGAAGAAATGCTCCTACAATGAGCAGTTCTTC	CASRSGWKKCSYNEQFF
TRBV6-2/TRBV6-3	TRBJ2-1	NA	TRBD2	TGTGCCAGCAGTGGGATATTGGGCAGTAGCGGGAGTCTCAATGAGCAGTTCTTC	CASSGILGSSGSLNEQFF
TRBV30	TRBJ2-7	NA	TRBD2	TGTGCCTGGAGTCCACAAAGGGGACTAGCATCCTACGAGCAGTACTTC	CAWSPQRGLASYEQYF
TRBV18	TRBJ2-3	NA	NA	TGTGCCAGCACTCGCTCTGACTTGCTTGCAGATACGCAGTATTTT	CASTRSDLLADTQYF
TRBV7-9	TRBJ1-2	NA	NA	TGTGCCAGCAGCGCCCGGGAAAACTATGGCTACACCTTC	CASSARENYGYTF
TRBV3-1/TRBV3-2	TRBJ2-1	once	NA	TGTGCCAGCAGCCAAGTCGCAGGTACCTACAATGAGCAGTTCTTC	CASSQVAGTYNEQFF
TRBV20-1	TRBJ1-1	NA	NA	TGCAGTGCTAGTCCAGCCCTCCTTGGTATCACTGAAGCTTTCTTT	CSASPALLGITEAFF
TRBV10-3	TRBJ2-1	NA	NA	TGTGCCATCAGTGAACCTAGCTCCTACAATGAGCAGTTCTTC	CAISEPSSYNEQFF
TRBV27	TRBJ2-5	NA	NA	TGTGCCAGCAGTCGCTCCCCGTGGGGTCGGCAAGAGACCCAGTACTTC	CASSRSPWGRQETQYF
TRBV4-1	TRBJ1-5	few	NA	TGCGCCAGCAGCCGGAATGCAGACAGCGATAGCAATCAGCCCCAGCATTTT	CASSRNADSDSNQPQHF
TRBV12-3/TRBV12-4	TRBJ1-1	NA	NA	TGTGCCAGCAGTTTACGGGGCTACACTGAAGCTTTCTTT	CASSLRGYTEAFF
TRBV2	TRBJ2-7	NA	TRBD2	TGTGCCAGCAGTGGAAAGCGGGAGGTTAGCTCCTACGAGCAGTACTTC	CASSGKREVSSYEQYF
TRBV27	TRBJ2-5	once	TRBD2	TGTGCCAGCAGTTCCACTAGCGGGAGCTACCAAGAGACCCAGTACTTC	CASSSTSGSYQETQYF
TRBV7-8	TRBJ2-7	NA	TRBD1	TGTGCCAGCAGCTCTGGACAGGCCAGCAACTACGAGCAGTACTTC	CASSSGQASNYEQYF
TRBV4-1	TRBJ2-7	NA	NA	TGCGCCAGCAGCCGAATAGGACAGATCTACGAGCAGTACTTC	CASSRIGQIYEQYF
TRBV18	TRBJ1-4	NA	NA	TGTGCCAGCTCACCGTTACAAGCCGAAAAACTGTTTTTT	CASSPLQAEKLFF
TRBV9	TRBJ1-2	NA	NA	TGTGCCAGCAGCGCCCAGGAGGGGGCTAACTATGGCTACACCTTC	CASSAQEGANYGYTF
TRBV30	TRBJ2-7	NA	TRBD2	TGTGCCTGGAGCAGACTAGCGGGAGCTGACGAGCAGTACTTC	CAWSRLAGADEQYF